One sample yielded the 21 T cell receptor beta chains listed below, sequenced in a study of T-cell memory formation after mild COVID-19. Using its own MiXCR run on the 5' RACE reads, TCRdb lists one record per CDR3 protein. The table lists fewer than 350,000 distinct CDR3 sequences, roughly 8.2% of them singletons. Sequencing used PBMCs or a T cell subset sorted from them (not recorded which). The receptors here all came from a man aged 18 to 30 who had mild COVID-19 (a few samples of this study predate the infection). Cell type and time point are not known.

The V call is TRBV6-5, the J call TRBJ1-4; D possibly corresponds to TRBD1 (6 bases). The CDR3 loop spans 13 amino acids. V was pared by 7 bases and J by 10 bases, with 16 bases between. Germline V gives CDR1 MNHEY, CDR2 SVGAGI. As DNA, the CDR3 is TGTGCCAGCACCCAACAGGGAAGGGGAAAACTGTTTTTT. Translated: CASTQQGRGKLFF.

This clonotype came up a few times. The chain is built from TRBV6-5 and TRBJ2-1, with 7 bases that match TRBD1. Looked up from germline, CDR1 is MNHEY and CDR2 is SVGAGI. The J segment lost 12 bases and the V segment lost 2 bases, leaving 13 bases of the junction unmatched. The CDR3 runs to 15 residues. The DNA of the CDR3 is TGTGCCAGCAGTTACCCTGGACAGGAAGGGAAGGGGCAGTTCTTC. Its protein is CASSYPGQEGKGQFF.

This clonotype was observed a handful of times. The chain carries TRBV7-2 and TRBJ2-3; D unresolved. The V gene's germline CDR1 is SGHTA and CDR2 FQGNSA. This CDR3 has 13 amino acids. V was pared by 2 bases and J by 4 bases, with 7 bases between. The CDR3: CASSLRVPDTQYF. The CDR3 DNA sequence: TGTGCCAGCAGCTTACGGGTCCCAGATACGCAGTATTTT.

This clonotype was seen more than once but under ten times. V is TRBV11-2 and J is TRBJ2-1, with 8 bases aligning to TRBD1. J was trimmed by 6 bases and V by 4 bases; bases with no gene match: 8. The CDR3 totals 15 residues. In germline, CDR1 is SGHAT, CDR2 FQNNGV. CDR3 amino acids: CASSSGQGFANEQFF. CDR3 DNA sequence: TGTGCCAGCAGCTCCGGACAGGGTTTCGCCAATGAGCAGTTCTTC.

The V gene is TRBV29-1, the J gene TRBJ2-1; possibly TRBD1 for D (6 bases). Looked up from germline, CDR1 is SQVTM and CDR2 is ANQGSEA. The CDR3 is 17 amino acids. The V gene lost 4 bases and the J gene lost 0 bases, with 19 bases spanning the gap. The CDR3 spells CSVVRDLGASSYNEQFF. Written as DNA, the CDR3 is TGCAGCGTTGTACGTGACCTGGGGGCCAGCTCCTACAATGAGCAGTTCTTC.

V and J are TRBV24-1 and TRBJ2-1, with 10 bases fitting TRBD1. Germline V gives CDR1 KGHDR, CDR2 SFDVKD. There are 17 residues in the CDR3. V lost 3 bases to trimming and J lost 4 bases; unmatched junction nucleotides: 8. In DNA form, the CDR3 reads TGTGCCACCAGTGATCCGGGGACAGGGGATCTTTACAATGAGCAGTTCTTC. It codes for CATSDPGTGDLYNEQFF.

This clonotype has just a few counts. CDR3 protein: CASSQGAGEEQFF. The CDR3 DNA follows: TGCGCCAGCAGCCAAGGGGCAGGGGAAGAGCAGTTCTTC. The V and J genes are TRBV4-3 and TRBJ2-1; D is possibly TRBD1 (6 bases). Germline assignment: CDR1 LGHNA and CDR2 YSLEER. The CDR3 covers 13 residues. The V end was cut by 1 base, the J end by 10 bases, with 11 bases between.

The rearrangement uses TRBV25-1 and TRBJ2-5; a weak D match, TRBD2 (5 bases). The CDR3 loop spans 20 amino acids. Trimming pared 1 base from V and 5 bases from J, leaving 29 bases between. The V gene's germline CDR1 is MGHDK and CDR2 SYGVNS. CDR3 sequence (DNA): TGTGCCAGCAGTGAATGGAGGATCGGGTTAGTGGGCAGCGACTGGGAGACCCAGTACTTC. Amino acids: CASSEWRIGLVGSDWETQYF.

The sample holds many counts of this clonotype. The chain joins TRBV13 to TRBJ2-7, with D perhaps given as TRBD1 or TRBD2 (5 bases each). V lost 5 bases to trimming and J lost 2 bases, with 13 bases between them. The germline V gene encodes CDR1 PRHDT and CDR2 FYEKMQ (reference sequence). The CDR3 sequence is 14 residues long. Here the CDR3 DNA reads TGTGCCAGCAGCCGGGGACGGCCCGCCTACGAGCAGTACGTC. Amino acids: CASSRGRPAYEQYV.

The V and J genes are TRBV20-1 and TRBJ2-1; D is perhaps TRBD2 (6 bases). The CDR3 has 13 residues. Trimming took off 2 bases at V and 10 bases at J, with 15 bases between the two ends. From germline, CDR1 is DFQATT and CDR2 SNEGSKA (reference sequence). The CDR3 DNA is TGCAGTGCTAGAATAAACGGGGGAGGCGAGCAGTTCTTC. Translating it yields CSARINGGGEQFF.

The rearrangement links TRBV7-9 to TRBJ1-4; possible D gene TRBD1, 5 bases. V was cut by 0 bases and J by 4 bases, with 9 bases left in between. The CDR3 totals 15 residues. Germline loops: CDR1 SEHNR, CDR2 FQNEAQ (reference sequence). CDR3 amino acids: CASSLAGTVNEKLFF. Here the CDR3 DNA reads TGTGCCAGCAGCTTAGCGGGGACGGTTAATGAAAAACTGTTTTTT.

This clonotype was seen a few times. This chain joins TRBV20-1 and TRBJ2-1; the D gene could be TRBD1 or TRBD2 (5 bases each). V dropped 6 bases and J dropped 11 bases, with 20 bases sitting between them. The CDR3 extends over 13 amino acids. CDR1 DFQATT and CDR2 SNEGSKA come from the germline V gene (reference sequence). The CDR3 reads CSARDPSQIQQFF. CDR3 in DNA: TGCAGTGCCCGGGACCCTAGTCAAATTCAGCAGTTCTTC.

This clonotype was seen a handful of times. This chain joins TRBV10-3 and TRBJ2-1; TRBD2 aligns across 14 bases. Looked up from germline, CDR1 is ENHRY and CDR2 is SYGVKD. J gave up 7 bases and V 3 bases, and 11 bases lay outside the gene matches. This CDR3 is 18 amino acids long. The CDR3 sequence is CAISDPGTSGGLGNEQFF. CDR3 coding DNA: TGTGCCATCAGTGACCCAGGGACTAGCGGGGGTTTAGGGAATGAGCAGTTCTTC.

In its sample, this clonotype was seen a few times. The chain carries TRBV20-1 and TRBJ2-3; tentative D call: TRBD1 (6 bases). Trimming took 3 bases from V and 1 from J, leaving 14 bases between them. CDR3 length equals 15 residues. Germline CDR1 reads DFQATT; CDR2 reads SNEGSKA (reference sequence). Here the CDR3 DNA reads TGCAGTGCTAGGGGGACACAGGGAGGCACAGATACGCAGTATTTT. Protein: CSARGTQGGTDTQYF.

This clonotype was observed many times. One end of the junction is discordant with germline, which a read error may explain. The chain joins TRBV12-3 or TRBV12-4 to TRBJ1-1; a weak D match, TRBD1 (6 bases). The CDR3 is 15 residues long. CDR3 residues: CASTLQGPLNTEAFF. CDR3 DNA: TGTGCCAGCACTTTACAGGGACCTCTGAACACTGAAGCTTTCTTT.

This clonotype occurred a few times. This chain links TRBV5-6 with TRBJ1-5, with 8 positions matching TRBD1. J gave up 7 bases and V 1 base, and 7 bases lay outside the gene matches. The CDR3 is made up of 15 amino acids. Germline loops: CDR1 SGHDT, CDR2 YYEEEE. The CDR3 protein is CASSLLSRGQQPQHF. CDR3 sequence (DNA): TGTGCCAGCAGCTTGCTGTCCAGGGGGCAACAGCCCCAGCATTTT.

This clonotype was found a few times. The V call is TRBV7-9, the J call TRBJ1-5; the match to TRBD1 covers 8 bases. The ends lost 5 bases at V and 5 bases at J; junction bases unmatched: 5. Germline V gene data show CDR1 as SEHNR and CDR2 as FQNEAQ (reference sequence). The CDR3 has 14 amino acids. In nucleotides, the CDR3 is TGTGCCAGCAGCACGGACAGGGCCGATCAGCCCCAGCATTTT. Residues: CASSTDRADQPQHF.

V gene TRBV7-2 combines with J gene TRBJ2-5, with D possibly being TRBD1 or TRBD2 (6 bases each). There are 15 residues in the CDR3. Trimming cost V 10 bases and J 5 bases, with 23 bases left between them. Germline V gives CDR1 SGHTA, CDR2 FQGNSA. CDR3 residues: CATKLSPGARETQYF. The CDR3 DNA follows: TGTGCCACCAAGCTTAGCCCGGGGGCCCGGGAGACCCAGTACTTC.

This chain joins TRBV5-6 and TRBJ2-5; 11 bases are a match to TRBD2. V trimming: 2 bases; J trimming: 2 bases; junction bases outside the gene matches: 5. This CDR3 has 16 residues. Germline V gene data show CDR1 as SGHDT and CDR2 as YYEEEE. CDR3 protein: CASSFRTSGPQETQYF. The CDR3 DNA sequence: TGTGCCAGCAGCTTCAGGACTAGCGGGCCTCAAGAGACCCAGTACTTC.

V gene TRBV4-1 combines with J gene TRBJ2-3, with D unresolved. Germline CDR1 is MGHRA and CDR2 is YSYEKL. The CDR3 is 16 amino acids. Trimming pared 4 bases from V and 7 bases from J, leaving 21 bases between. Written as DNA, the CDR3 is TGCGCCAGCAGCCTGACCTTGGGTAGTGGGTCACATACGCAGTATTTT. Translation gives CASSLTLGSGSHTQYF.

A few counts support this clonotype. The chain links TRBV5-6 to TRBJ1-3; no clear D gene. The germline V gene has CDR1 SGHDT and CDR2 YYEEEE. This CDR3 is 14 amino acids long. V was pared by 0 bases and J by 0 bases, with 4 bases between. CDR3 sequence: CASSLESSGNTIYF. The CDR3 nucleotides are TGTGCCAGCAGCTTGGAAAGCTCTGGAAACACCATATATTTT.